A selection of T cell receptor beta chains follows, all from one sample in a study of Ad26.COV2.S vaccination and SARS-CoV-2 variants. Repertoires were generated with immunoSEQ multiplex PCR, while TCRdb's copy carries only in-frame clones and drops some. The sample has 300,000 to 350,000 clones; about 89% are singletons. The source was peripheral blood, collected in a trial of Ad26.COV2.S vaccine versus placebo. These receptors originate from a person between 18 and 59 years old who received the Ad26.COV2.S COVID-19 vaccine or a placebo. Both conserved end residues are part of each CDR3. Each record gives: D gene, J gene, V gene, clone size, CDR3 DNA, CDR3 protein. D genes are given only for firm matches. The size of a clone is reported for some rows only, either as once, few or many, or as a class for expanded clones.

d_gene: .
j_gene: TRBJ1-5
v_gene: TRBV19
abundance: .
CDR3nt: TGTGCCAGTACAGGGCGCGTTGAAGGCAATCAGCCCCAGCATTTT
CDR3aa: CASTGRVEGNQPQHF

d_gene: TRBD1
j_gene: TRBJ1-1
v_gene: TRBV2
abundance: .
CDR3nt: TGTGCCAGCAGTAGTTGGACAGGGGAGAAGAACACTGAAGCTTTCTTT
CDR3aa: CASSSWTGEKNTEAFF

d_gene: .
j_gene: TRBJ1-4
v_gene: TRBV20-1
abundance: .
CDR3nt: TGCAGTGTTCAGATGCATGAAAAACTGTTTTTT
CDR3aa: CSVQMHEKLFF

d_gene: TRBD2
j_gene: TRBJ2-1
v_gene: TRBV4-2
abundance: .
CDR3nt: TGTGCCAGCAGCCAAGATCCAGTCGCGGGGGGCTCCTACAATGAGCAGTTCTTC
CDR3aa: CASSQDPVAGGSYNEQFF

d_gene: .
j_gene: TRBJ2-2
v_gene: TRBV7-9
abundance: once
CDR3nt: TGTGCCAGCAGCTTACGATGGAACACCGGGGAGCTGTTTTTT
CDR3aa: CASSLRWNTGELFF

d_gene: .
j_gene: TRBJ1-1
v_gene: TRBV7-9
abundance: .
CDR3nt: TGTGCCAGCAGCTTAGCGGACAGAATGAACACTGAAGCTTTCTTT
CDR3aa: CASSLADRMNTEAFF

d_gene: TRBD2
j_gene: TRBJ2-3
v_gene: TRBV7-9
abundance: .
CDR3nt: TGTGCCAGCAGCTTGCCCGGACTAGCGGGGGGATGGGATACGCAGTATTTT
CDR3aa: CASSLPGLAGGWDTQYF

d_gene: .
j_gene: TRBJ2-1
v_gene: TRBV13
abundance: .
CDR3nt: TGTGCCAGCAGTCCCGGGACGGAGGGATACAATGAGCAGTTCTTC
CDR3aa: CASSPGTEGYNEQFF

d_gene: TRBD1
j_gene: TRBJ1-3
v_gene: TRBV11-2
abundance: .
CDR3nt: TGTGCCAGCAGCTTTTTGGGTTCACAGGGGAACACCATATATTTT
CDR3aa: CASSFLGSQGNTIYF

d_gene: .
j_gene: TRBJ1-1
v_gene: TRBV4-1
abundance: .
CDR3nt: TGCGCCAGCAGCCTAACAGGGCTGGCGAACACTGAAGCTTTCTTT
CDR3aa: CASSLTGLANTEAFF

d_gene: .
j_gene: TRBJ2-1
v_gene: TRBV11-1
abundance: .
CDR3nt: TGTGCCAGCAGCTTAGAGGGAAAGATTTTTAATGAGCAGTTCTTC
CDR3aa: CASSLEGKIFNEQFF

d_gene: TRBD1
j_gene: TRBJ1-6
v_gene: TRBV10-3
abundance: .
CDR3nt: TGTGCCATCAGTGATCGGACAGGGAGTAATTCACCCCTCCACTTT
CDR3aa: CAISDRTGSNSPLHF

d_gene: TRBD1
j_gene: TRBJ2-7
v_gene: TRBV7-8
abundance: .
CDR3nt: TGTGCCAGCAGTCAACCAAGGACAGGCTACTACGAGCAGTACTTC
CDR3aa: CASSQPRTGYYEQYF

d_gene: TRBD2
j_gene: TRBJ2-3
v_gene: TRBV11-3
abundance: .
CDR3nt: TGTGCCAGCAGCCGCGGGGGGATCGGCACAGATACGCAGTATTTT
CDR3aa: CASSRGGIGTDTQYF

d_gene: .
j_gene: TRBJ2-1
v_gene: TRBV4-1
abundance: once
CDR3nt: TGCGCCAGCAGCCAAGATTGGCGAGAGGGCCAACTTGAGCAGTTCTTC
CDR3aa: CASSQDWREGQLEQFF

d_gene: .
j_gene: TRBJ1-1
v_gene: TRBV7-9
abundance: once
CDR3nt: TGTGCCAGCAGCCCGACCACTTACTCCGGATCCACTGAAGCTTTCTTT
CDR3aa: CASSPTTYSGSTEAFF

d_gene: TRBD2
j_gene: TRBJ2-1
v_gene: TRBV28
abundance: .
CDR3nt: TGTGCCAGCAGTTCGGTTTTACTAGCGGGGAGCTACAATGAGCAGTTCTTC
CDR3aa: CASSSVLLAGSYNEQFF

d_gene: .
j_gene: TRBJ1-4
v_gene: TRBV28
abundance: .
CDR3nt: TGTGCCACCACTCCGGGCCGCAGAGTTAATGAAAAACTGTTTTTT
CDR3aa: CATTPGRRVNEKLFF

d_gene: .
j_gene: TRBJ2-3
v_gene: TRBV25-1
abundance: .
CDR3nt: TGTGCCAGCAGTGATACTTTGGGGGTTAGCACAGATACGCAGTATTTT
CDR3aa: CASSDTLGVSTDTQYF

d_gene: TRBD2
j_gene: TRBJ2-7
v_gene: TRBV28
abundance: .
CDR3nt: TGTGCCAGCAGTTTCCTCGCGGGAGGGAGGTTAGACTACGAGCAGTACTTC
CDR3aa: CASSFLAGGRLDYEQYF

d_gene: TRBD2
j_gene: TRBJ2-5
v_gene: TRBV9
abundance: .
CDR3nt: TGTGCCAGCAGCCCGACTAGCGGCAATCAAGAGACCCAGTACTTC
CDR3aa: CASSPTSGNQETQYF

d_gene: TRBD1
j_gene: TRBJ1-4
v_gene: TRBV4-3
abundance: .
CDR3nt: TGCGCCAGCAGCCAAGATCTTCGCAGGGGGGGTGAAAAACTGTTTTTT
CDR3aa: CASSQDLRRGGEKLFF

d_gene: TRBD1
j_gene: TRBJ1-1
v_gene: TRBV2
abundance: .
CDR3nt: TGTGCCAGCAGTGGGACAGGGAAGGGGACTGAAGCTTTCTTT
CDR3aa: CASSGTGKGTEAFF

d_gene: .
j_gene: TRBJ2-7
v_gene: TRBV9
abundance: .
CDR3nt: TGTGCCAGCAGCGGCCCACAGGGAGGAAACGAGCAGTACTTC
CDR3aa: CASSGPQGGNEQYF

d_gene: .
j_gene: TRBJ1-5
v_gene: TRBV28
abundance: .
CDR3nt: TGTGCCAGCAGTCCGGGACGGGCTATCAATCAGCCCCAGCATTTT
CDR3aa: CASSPGRAINQPQHF

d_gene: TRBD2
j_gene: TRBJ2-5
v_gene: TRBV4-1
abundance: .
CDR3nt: TGCGCCAGCAGCCAAGGGGGACTAGCGGGATCTCAAGAGACCCAGTACTTC
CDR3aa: CASSQGGLAGSQETQYF

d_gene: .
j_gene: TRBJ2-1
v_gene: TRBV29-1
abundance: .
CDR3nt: TGCAGCGTTGCGGGCTATGGGTTACGCAATGAGCAGTTCTTC
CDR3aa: CSVAGYGLRNEQFF

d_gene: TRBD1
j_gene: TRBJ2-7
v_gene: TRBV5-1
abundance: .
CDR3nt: TGCGCCAGCAGGGTCGGGACAGGGGACGAGCAGTACTTC
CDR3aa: CASRVGTGDEQYF

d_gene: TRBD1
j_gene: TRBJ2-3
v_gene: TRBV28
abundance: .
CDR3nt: TGTGCCAGCAGAGACGGGACAGTCCTCACAGATACGCAGTATTTT
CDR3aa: CASRDGTVLTDTQYF

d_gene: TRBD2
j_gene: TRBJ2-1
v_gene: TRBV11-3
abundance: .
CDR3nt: TGTGCCAGCAGTCCAGCGGGAGGTACGCATTACAATGAGCAGTTCTTC
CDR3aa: CASSPAGGTHYNEQFF

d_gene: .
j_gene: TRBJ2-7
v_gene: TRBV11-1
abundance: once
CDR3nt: TGTGCCAGCAGCTTAGTTCCGGGGAGCTCCTACGAGCAGTACTTC
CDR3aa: CASSLVPGSSYEQYF

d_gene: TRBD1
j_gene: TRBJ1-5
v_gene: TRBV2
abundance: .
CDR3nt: TGTGCCAGCAGTGAAGCCCGGACAGGGCTGGAGCCCCAGCATTTT
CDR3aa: CASSEARTGLEPQHF

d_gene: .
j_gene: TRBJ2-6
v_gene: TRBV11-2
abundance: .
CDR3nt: TGTGCCAGCAGCTTTAAACGGTTCTCTGGGGCCAACGTCCTGACTTTC
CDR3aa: CASSFKRFSGANVLTF

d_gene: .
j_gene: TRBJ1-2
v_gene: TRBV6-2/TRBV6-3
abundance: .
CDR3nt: TGTGCCAGCAGTTACTCCGACGGTCCAAAGAGTGGCTACACCTTC
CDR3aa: CASSYSDGPKSGYTF

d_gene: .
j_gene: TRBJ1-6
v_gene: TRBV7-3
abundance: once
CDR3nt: TGTGCCAGCAGCCCTACAGCTGCTGCTAATTCACCCCTCCACTTT
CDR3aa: CASSPTAAANSPLHF